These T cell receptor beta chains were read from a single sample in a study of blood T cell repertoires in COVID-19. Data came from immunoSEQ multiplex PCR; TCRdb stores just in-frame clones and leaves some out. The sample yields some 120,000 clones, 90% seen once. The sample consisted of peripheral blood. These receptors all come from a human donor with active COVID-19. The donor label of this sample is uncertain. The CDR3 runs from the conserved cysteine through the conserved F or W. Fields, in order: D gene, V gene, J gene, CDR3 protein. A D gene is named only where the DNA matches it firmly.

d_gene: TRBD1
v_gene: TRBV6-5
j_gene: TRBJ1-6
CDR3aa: CASSYSTGYNSPLHF

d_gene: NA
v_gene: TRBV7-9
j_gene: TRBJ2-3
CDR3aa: CASRNDREAQYF

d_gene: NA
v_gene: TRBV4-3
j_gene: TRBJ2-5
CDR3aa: CASSRLAEETQYF

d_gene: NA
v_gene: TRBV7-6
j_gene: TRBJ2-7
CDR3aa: CASSLGGSSSYEQYF

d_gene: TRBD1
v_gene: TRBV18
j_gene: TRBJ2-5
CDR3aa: CASSPWTGSETQYF

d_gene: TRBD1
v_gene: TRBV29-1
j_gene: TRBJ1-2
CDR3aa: CSVGPRGTGSLIVDYGYTF

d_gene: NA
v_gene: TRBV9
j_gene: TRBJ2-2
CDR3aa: CASSLNTGELFF

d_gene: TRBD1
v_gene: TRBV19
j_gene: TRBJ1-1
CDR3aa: CASSDGQGVTEAFF

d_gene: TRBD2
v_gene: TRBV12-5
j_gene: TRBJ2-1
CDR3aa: CASGRGLAGFYNEQFF

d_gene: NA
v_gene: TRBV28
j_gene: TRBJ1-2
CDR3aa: CASAANYGYTF